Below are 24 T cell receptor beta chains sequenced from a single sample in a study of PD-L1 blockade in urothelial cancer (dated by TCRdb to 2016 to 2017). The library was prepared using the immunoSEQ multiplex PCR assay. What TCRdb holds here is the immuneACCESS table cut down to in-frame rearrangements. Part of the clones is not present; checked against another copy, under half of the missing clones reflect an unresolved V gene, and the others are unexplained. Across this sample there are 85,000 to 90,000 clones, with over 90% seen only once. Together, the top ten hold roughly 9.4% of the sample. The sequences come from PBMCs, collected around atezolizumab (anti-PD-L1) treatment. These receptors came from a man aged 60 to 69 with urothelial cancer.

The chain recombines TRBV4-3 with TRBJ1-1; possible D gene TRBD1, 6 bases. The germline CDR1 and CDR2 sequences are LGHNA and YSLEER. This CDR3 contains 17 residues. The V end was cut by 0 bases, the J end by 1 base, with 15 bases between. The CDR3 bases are TGCGCCAGCAGCCAAGATATGGCAGGGGCTACGAACACTGAAGCTTTCTTT. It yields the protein CASSQDMAGATNTEAFF.

The CDR3 bases are TGTGCCAGCAGTTTATTGAGGGGGTCCAGCACAGATACGCAGTATTTT. This encodes CASSLLRGSSTDTQYF. The chain has TRBV28 and TRBJ2-3; TRBD1 is a possible D gene (6 bases). Trimming left V 1 base short and J 0 bases short, with 11 bases between. Germline lookup yields CDR1 MDHEN and CDR2 SYDVKM. This CDR3 has 16 amino acids.

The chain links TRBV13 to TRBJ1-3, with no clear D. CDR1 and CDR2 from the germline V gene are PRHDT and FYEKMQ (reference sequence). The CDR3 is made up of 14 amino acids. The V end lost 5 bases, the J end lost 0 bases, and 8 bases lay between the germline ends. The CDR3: CASSPDNSGNTIYF. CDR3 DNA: TGTGCCAGCAGCCCTGACAACTCTGGAAACACCATATATTTT. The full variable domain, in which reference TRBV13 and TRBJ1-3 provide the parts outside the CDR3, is AAGVIQSPRHLIKEKRETATLKCYPIPRHDTVYWYQQGPGQDPQFLISFYEKMQSDKGSIPDRFSAQQFSDYHSELNMSSLELGDSALYFCASSPDNSGNTIYFGEGSWLTVV.

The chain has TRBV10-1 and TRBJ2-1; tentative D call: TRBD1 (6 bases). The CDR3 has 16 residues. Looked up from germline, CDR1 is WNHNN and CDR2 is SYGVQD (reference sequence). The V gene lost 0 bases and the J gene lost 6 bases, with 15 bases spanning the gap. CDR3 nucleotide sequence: TGCGCCAGCAGTGAGTCGACAGGAATGGCTACCAATGAGCAGTTCTTC. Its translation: CASSESTGMATNEQFF.

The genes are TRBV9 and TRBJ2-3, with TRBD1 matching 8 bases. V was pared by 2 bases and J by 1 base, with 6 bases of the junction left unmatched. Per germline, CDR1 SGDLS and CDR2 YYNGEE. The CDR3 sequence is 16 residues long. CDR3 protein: CASSVRGQVGTDTQYF. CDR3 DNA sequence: TGTGCCAGCAGCGTCAGGGGGCAGGTCGGCACAGATACGCAGTATTTT. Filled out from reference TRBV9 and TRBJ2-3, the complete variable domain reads DSGVTQTPKHLITATGQRVTLRCSPRSGDLSVYWYQQSLDQGLQFLIQYYNGEERAKGNILERFSAQQFPDLHSELNLSSLELGDSALYFCASSVRGQVGTDTQYFGPGTRLTVL.

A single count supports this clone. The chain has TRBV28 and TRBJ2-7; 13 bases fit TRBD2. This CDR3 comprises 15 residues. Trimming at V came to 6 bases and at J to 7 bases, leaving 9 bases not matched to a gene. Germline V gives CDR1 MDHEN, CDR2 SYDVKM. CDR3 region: CASSLTSGRVGEQYF. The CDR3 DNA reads TGTGCCAGCAGCCTAACTAGCGGGAGGGTTGGGGAGCAGTACTTC.

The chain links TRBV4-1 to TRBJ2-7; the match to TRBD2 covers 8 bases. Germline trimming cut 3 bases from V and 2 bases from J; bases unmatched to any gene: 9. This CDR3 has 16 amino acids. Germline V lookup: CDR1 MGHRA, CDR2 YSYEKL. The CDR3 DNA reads TGCGCCAGCAGCCAGACCACCGGGACTAGTACCTACGAGCAGTACTTC. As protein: CASSQTTGTSTYEQYF.

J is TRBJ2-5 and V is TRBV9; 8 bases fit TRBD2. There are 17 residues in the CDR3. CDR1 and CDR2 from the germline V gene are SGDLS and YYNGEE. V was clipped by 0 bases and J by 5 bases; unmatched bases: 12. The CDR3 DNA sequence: TGTGCCAGCAGCGTAGGGGGAGGAGCGGGAGTCGGGGAGACCCAGTACTTC. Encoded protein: CASSVGGGAGVGETQYF.

CDR3 DNA sequence: TGTGCCAAGAGACAGAGCATGAACACTGAAGCTTTCTTT. Encoded protein: CAKRQSMNTEAFF. The chain couples TRBV10-3 to TRBJ1-1; D may be TRBD1 (5 bases). The germline V gene encodes CDR1 ENHRY and CDR2 SYGVKD. The V gene lost 10 bases and the J gene lost 0 bases, with 12 bases spanning the gap. The CDR3 has 13 amino acids.

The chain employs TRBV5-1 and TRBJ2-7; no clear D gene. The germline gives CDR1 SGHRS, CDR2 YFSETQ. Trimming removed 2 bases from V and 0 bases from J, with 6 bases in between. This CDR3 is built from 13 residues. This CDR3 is CASSFTVSYEQYF. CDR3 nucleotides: TGCGCCAGCAGCTTCACGGTCTCCTACGAGCAGTACTTC.

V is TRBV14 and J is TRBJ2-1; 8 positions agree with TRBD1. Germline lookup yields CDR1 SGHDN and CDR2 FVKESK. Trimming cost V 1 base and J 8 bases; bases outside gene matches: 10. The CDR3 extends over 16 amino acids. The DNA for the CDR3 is TGTGCCAGCAGCCAAGCCCCGGGACAGGTCGGCGATGAGCAGTTCTTC. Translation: CASSQAPGQVGDEQFF.

CDR3 DNA sequence: TGTGCCATCAAAGACAGGGGTGACGAGCAGTACTTC. Its protein is CAIKDRGDEQYF. The chain couples TRBV10-3 to TRBJ2-7; 8 positions agree with TRBD1. The germline CDR1 and CDR2 sequences are ENHRY and SYGVKD. V shed 7 bases, J shed 5 bases, and the junction held 4 bases outside the gene matches. CDR3 length: 12 residues.

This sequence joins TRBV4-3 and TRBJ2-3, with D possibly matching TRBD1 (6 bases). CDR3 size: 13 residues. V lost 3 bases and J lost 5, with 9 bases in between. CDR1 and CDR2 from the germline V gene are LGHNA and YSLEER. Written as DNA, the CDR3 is TGCGCCAGCAGCCAGGGGGCGGGAGATACGCAGTATTTT. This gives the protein CASSQGAGDTQYF.

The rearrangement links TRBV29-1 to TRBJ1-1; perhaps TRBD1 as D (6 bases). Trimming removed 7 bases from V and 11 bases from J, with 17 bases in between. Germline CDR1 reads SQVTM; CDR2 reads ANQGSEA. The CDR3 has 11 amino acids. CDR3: CSAQNRDDAFF. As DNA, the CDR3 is TGCAGCGCCCAAAACAGGGACGATGCTTTCTTT. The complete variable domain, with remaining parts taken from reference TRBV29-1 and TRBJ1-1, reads SAVISQKPSRDICQRGTSLTIQCQVDSQVTMMFWYRQQPGQSLTLIATANQGSEATYESGFVIDKFPISRPNLTFSTLTVSNMSPEDSSIYLCSAQNRDDAFFGQGTRLTVV.

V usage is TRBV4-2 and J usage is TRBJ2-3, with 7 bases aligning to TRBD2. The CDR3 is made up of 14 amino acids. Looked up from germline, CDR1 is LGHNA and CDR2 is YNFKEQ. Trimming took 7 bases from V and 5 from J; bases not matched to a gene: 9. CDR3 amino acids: CASKGWAGVDTQYF. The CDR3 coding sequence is TGTGCCAGCAAAGGTTGGGCGGGAGTAGATACGCAGTATTTT.

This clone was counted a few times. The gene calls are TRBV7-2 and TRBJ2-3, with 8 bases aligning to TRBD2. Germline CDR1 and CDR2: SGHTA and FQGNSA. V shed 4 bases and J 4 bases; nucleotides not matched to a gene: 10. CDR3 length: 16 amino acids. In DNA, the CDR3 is TGTGCCAGCAGCTCCGGGACTAGGGGGGTTTCAGATACGCAGTATTTT. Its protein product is CASSSGTRGVSDTQYF.

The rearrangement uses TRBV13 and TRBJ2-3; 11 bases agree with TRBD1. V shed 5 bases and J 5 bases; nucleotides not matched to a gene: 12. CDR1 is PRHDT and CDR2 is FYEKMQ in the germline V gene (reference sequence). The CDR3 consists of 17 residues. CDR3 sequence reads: CASSGRWGDRGEDTQYF. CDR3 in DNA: TGTGCCAGCAGCGGACGCTGGGGGGACAGGGGGGAAGATACGCAGTATTTT.

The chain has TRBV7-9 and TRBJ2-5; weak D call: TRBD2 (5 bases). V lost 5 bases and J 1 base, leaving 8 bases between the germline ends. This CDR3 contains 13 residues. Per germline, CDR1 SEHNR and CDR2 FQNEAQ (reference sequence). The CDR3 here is CASSEGSQETQYF. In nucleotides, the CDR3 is TGTGCCAGCAGCGAGGGTTCCCAAGAGACCCAGTACTTC.

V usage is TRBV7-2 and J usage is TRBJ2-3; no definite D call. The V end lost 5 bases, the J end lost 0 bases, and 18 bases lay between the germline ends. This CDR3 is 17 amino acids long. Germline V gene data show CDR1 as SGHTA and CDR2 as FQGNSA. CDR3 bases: TGTGCCAGCAGCCTCCTCGGCTGGCAGGATAGCACAGATACGCAGTATTTT. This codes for CASSLLGWQDSTDTQYF.

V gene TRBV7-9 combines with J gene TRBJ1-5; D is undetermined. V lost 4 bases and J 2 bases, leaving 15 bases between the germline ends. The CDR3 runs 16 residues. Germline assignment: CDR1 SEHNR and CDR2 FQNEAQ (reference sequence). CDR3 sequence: CASSSPVRAGNQPQHF. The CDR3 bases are TGTGCCAGCAGCTCCCCCGTGAGGGCCGGCAATCAGCCCCAGCATTTT.

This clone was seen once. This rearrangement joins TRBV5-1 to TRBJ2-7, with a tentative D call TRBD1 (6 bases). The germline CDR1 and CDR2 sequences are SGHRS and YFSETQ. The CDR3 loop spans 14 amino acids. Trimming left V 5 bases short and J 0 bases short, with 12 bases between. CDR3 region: CASRGTLSSYEQYF. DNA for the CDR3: TGCGCCAGCAGAGGGACACTAAGCTCCTACGAGCAGTACTTC.

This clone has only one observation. The CDR3 is CASSPSRGYEQYF. The CDR3 DNA sequence: TGTGCCAGCTCACCATCCCGGGGATACGAGCAGTACTTC. The chain carries TRBV18 and TRBJ2-7; possibly TRBD2 for D (5 bases). The V gene's germline CDR1 is KGHSH and CDR2 LQKENI. With 2 bases removed from V and 4 bases from J, the gap between germline ends came to 9 bases. The CDR3 runs 13 residues.

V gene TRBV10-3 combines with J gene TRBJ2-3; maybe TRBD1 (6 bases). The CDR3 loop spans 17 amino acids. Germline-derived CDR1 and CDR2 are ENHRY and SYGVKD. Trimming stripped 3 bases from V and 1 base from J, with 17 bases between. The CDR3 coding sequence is TGTGCCATCAGTGACCCCGGACAGACCGACCGCACAGATACGCAGTATTTT. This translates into CAISDPGQTDRTDTQYF.

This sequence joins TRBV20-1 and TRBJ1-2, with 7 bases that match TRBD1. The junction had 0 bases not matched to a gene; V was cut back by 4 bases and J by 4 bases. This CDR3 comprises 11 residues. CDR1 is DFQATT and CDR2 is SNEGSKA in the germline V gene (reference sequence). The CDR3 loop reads CSATGGYGYTF. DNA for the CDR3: TGCAGTGCTACAGGGGGCTATGGCTACACCTTC.